A single TCR beta chain is shown here with its context. The record originates from a study of T cell repertoires in ileal Crohn's disease. Sequenced by immunoSEQ multiplex PCR; TCRdb stores in-frame clones only, minus some. This sample has more than 12,000 clones, with around two thirds found just once. The sample consisted of ileal tissue. This TCR was recovered from an adult with Crohn's disease.

CDR3 residues: CASSQEMRASGDYTF. The DNA for the CDR3 is TGTGCCAGCAGCCAAGAAATGAGAGCGTCAGGAGACTACACCTTC. V is TRBV14 and J is TRBJ1-2; D remains unclear. V lost 0 bases to trimming and J lost 10 bases, with 18 bases between them. The germline V gene encodes CDR1 SGHDN and CDR2 FVKESK. This CDR3 has 15 residues.